This T cell receptor beta chain is from a study of a mutant IDH1 vaccine in newly diagnosed glioma. Study summary: Patients' prior therapy spanned radiotherapy, temozolomide, or both; most underwent both.

Specified time point: baseline, week 1 (first vaccination visit). Treatment defined: pre-vaccination baseline after standard-of-care therapy. The donor cohort comprised cases of new WHO grade 3 or 4 IDH1-mutant, ATRX-lost astrocytoma. Here immunoSEQ multiplex PCR was the method, and the copy in TCRdb shows in-frame clones only, minus some. The repertoire holds tens of thousands of clones, 80% to 90% seen once, with over 2.5% in the top ten. V lost 8 bases to trimming and J lost 0 bases, with 14 bases between them. Germline-derived CDR1 and CDR2 are SGHAT and FQNNGV. This CDR3 has 14 residues. The TCR originated in a young man with glioma. This rearrangement joins TRBV11-2 to TRBJ2-7; a possible D gene is TRBD2 (6 bases). This specimen consisted of PBMCs, obtained from a glioma patient treated with radiotherapy, temozolomide or both. The CDR3 DNA reads TGTGCCAGCGGAGGGCTCCAATTCTCCTACGAGCAGTACTTC. This encodes CASGGLQFSYEQYF.